The 17 T cell receptor beta chains in this list originate from one sample, sequenced in a study of cytomegalovirus exposure and HLA in healthy donors (dated 2017 in TCRdb). Receptor libraries were prepared by the immunoSEQ multiplex PCR assay. A mixture of 60 forward primers for TCR Vbeta segments and 13 reverse primers for TCR Jbeta segments was used in the multiplex PCR. Entries here come from immuneACCESS through TCRdb and include only in-frame sequences with V and J called. Some clones fail to appear in such tables; in the studies checked, an unresolved V gene covers under half of the shortfall, and the cause of the remainder is unknown. The sample has roughly 200,000 clones on record, around 83% of them singletons. The ten largest account for 1.5% to 2% of the sample. The specimen was PBMCs. The receptors were sampled from a man in his forties or fifties in good health and CMV-seronegative.

The chain combines TRBV19 with TRBJ2-5; a possible D gene is TRBD1 (6 bases). The V and J ends lost 6 bases and 11 bases respectively, with 25 bases between them. CDR3 length: 15 amino acids. Germline-derived CDR1 and CDR2 are LNHDA and SQIVND (reference sequence). CDR3 bases: TGTGCCAGTAGCAAATGGGACACCCGGTCTGCTGAGCAGTACTTC. This translates into CASSKWDTRSAEQYF.

Note on this clone: Germline is not matched at one junction end, which may reflect a read error. V and J are TRBV7-7 and TRBJ2-3; perhaps TRBD2 as D (6 bases). Per the germline V gene, CDR1 is SSHAT and CDR2 is FNYEAQ (reference sequence). The CDR3 extends over 16 amino acids. CDR3 DNA sequence: TGTGCTAGCAGCCTAGGAGGCGGGGCTCGCACAGATACGCAGTATTTT. Residues: CASSLGGGARTDTQYF. The full variable domain, rest sourced from reference TRBV7-7 and TRBJ2-3, is GAGVSQSPRYKVTKRGQDVTLRCDPISSHATLYWYQQALGQGPEFLTYFNYEAQPDKSGLPSDRFSAERPEGSISTLTIQRTEQRDSAMYRCASSLGGGARTDTQYFGPGTRLTVL.

This chain joins TRBV5-1 and TRBJ1-4; D not certain. The V gene's germline CDR1 is SGHRS and CDR2 YFSETQ. Deletions cut 1 base from V and 7 bases from J, with 14 bases between. The CDR3 length is 15 residues. The CDR3 nucleotides are TGCGCCAGCAGCTTGATTTCGGGTTCGGGTGAAAAACTGTTTTTT. It yields the protein CASSLISGSGEKLFF.

The rearrangement uses TRBV14 and TRBJ1-3; possibly TRBD1 for D (5 bases). V gave up 2 bases and J gave up 3 bases, with 20 bases separating them. The CDR3 is 18 amino acids. Germline V lookup: CDR1 SGHDN, CDR2 FVKESK. The chain's CDR3 is CASSQWGTGRGVGNTIYF. The CDR3 DNA reads TGTGCCAGCAGCCAATGGGGGACTGGAAGGGGCGTTGGAAACACCATATATTTT.

The CDR3 region has the DNA TGTGCCTGGAGTGTACGCCAGGGGGCCGGGGAGCTGTTTTTT. This gives the protein CAWSVRQGAGELFF. The chain is built from TRBV30 and TRBJ2-2, with 7 bases lining up with TRBD1. Losses at the gene ends were 0 bases for V and 6 bases for J; bases not matched to a gene: 4. This CDR3 spans 14 amino acids. Germline V lookup: CDR1 GTSNPN, CDR2 SVGIG (reference sequence).

With respect to this clone: The junction does not match germline at one end; this may be a read error. The chain recombines TRBV19 with TRBJ1-1; possibly TRBD1 for D (6 bases). The germline V gene encodes CDR1 LNHDA and CDR2 SQIVND (reference sequence). This CDR3 is built from 12 residues. CDR3 in DNA: TGTGCCAGTAGTCAAAGGGACACCGAAGCTTTCTTT. It yields the protein CASSQRDTEAFF. Full variable domain (missing parts from reference TRBV19 and TRBJ1-1): DGGITQSPKYLFRKEGQNVTLSCEQNLNHDAMYWYRQDPGQGLRLIYYSQIVNDFQKGDIAEGYSVSREKKESFPLTVTSAQKNPTAFYLCASSQRDTEAFFGQGTRLTVV.

V is TRBV6-5 and J is TRBJ2-5, with D possibly being TRBD1 (6 bases). CDR1 is MNHEY and CDR2 is SVGAGI in the germline V gene. The CDR3 runs 14 residues. V gave up 0 bases and J gave up 5 bases, with 10 bases separating them. CDR3 sequence (DNA): TGTGCCAGCAGTTACTCTTGGACAGCCGAGACCCAGTACTTC. Translated: CASSYSWTAETQYF.

This clone occurred a few times. The V and J genes are TRBV7-9 and TRBJ1-6; possible D gene TRBD1, 5 bases. Germline V gives CDR1 SEHNR, CDR2 FQNEAQ (reference sequence). The CDR3 spans 15 residues. Trimming removed 1 base at V and 6 bases at J, with 10 bases between. CDR3 sequence reads: CASSLVAGINSPLHF. CDR3 sequence (DNA): TGTGCCAGCAGCTTAGTTGCAGGGATTAATTCACCCCTCCACTTT.

The chain carries TRBV11-2 and TRBJ1-2, with 9 positions matching TRBD1. V lost 5 bases, J lost 4 bases, and 8 bases stayed unmatched. The CDR3 length is 15 residues. Germline values: CDR1 SGHAT, CDR2 FQNNGV. The CDR3 sequence is CASSQGQGWGYGYTF. In DNA, the CDR3 is TGTGCCAGCAGCCAGGGACAGGGATGGGGCTATGGCTACACCTTC.

The J gene is TRBJ1-1, the V gene TRBV5-1, with TRBD1 matching 8 bases. There are 16 residues in the CDR3. Trimming at V came to 4 bases and at J to 2 bases, leaving 10 bases not matched to a gene. CDR1 is SGHRS, CDR2 YFSETQ, per germline. This CDR3 is CASSPEPRGRNTEAFF. The CDR3 coding sequence is TGCGCCAGCAGCCCCGAACCCAGGGGGCGAAACACTGAAGCTTTCTTT.

The chain has TRBV5-6 and TRBJ1-1; no firm D call. Germline V CDR1 and CDR2: SGHDT, YYEEEE. This CDR3 contains 13 residues. Trimming left V 2 bases short and J 6 bases short, with 11 bases between. CDR3 in amino acids: CASSFTTLSEAFF. The CDR3 DNA reads TGTGCCAGCAGCTTTACGACACTTTCTGAAGCTTTCTTT. Looking up the rest from reference TRBV5-6 and TRBJ1-1 gives the full variable domain: DAGVTQSPTHLIKTRGQQVTLRCSPKSGHDTVSWYQQALGQGPQFIFQYYEEEERQRGNFPDRFSGHQFPNYSSELNVNALLLGDSALYLCASSFTTLSEAFFGQGTRLTVV.

The chain has TRBV5-1 and TRBJ2-6, with no clear D. The CDR3 has 15 residues. Germline lookup yields CDR1 SGHRS and CDR2 YFSETQ. The V and J ends lost 3 bases and 2 bases respectively, with 9 bases between them. The CDR3, as DNA: TGCGCCAGCAGCTCTCTAGTTACTGGGGCCAACGTCCTGACTTTC. Amino acid sequence: CASSSLVTGANVLTF.

In the case of this clone: The junction differs from germline at one of its ends, possibly a read error. The V and J genes are TRBV7-7 and TRBJ2-5; 12 bases agree with TRBD1. CDR3 length: 18 amino acids. CDR1 and CDR2 from the germline V gene are SSHAT and FNYEAQ (reference sequence). In DNA, the CDR3 is TGTGCTAGCAGTCCCGGGGGGACAGGGGGCTATTTTCGGGAGACCCAGTACTTC. Its translation is CASSPGGTGGYFRETQYF.

The chain combines TRBV5-1 with TRBJ1-4, with D tentatively TRBD1 (6 bases). CDR3 length: 15 amino acids. CDR1 is SGHRS, CDR2 YFSETQ, per germline. Trimming took 2 bases from V and 7 from J, leaving 15 bases between them. DNA of the CDR3: TGCGCCAGCAGCTTTACAGGGAGTAAAGGTGAAAAACTGTTTTTT. This codes for CASSFTGSKGEKLFF.

The chain employs TRBV11-3 and TRBJ2-3, with 12 bases fitting TRBD2. This CDR3 spans 16 amino acids. Germline CDR1 and CDR2: SGHNT and YENEEA. Germline trimming cut 6 bases from V and 1 base from J; bases unmatched to any gene: 5. The CDR3 loop reads CASSSRTSGGTDTQYF. In DNA, the CDR3 is TGTGCCAGCAGTTCGAGGACTAGCGGGGGCACAGATACGCAGTATTTT.

The V call is TRBV5-1, the J call TRBJ2-1; D possibly corresponds to TRBD1 (6 bases). The V gene's germline CDR1 is SGHRS and CDR2 YFSETQ. The germline V and J ends were trimmed by 4 bases and 8 bases, with 19 bases remaining between them. The CDR3 has 15 residues. CDR3 protein: CASSKSGARSDEQFF. CDR3 sequence (DNA): TGCGCCAGCAGCAAATCAGGGGCTCGTTCGGATGAGCAGTTCTTC. Full variable domain (missing parts from reference TRBV5-1 and TRBJ2-1): KAGVTQTPRYLIKTRGQQVTLSCSPISGHRSVSWYQQTPGQGLQFLFEYFSETQRNKGNFPGRFSGRQFSNSRSEMNVSTLELGDSALYLCASSKSGARSDEQFFGPGTRLTVL.

The V and J genes are TRBV7-2 and TRBJ2-3; tentative D call: TRBD2 (5 bases). The germline gives CDR1 SGHTA, CDR2 FQGNSA. V shed 8 bases and J shed 3 bases, with 18 bases lying between them. This CDR3 is 15 amino acids long. The CDR3 sequence is CASGRQLVNTDTQYF. In nucleotides, the CDR3 is TGTGCCAGCGGCCGACAACTAGTAAATACAGATACGCAGTATTTT. Together with reference TRBV7-2 and TRBJ2-3, the CDR3 gives the full variable domain: GAGVSQSPSNKVTEKGKDVELRCDPISGHTALYWYRQSLGQGLEFLIYFQGNSAPDKSGLPSDRFSAERTGGSVSTLTIQRTQQEDSAVYLCASGRQLVNTDTQYFGPGTRLTVL.